Shown below are 9 T cell receptor beta chains from a single sample sequenced in a study of regulatory T cells in long-lasting Graves disease. This sample's time point: newly diagnosed GD, antithyroid drugs for less than 3 months. PBMC-derived RNA was used for the TCR library. Arm-PCR of CDR3 regions and iRepertoire HTBI primers were used to build TCR beta libraries. In TCRdb, the multiplex PCR reads were re-called with MiXCR into one record per CDR3 protein. Of over 500,000 distinct CDR3 sequences listed, approximately 15% are singletons. These same data were also listed under a study on T cells in Graves' hyperthyroidism and ophthalmopathy.

Here the sequenced sample was peripheral blood mononuclear cells (PBMCs), taken at new diagnosis, from a patient treated with antithyroid drugs. Receptor source: a woman in her 30s with Graves disease.

The CDR3 DNA reads as TGCAGCGTCCGGGACAGCATGAATCAGCCCCAGCATTTT. It translates to CSVRDSMNQPQHF. The V and J genes are TRBV29-1 and TRBJ1-5, with 7 bases matching TRBD1. CDR1 SQVTM and CDR2 ANQGSEA come from the germline V gene. V was clipped by 6 bases and J by 4 bases; unmatched bases: 6. This CDR3 contains 13 residues.

This clonotype was seen a few times. The chain recombines TRBV9 with TRBJ1-6; 7 positions match TRBD1. The CDR3 runs 15 residues. Germline CDR1 SGDLS, CDR2 YYNGEE. J gave up 7 bases and V 4 bases, and 8 bases lay outside the gene matches. Here the CDR3 DNA reads TGTGCCAGCAGCATAAGCCCAGGGGGGAATTCACCCCTCCACTTT. Its translation is CASSISPGGNSPLHF.

This clonotype was picked up many times. This chain uses TRBV7-2 with TRBJ2-7, with D perhaps TRBD1 or TRBD2 (5 bases each). Trimming cost V 2 bases and J 8 bases, with 10 bases left between them. CDR1 is SGHTA and CDR2 is FQGNSA in the germline V gene. This CDR3 spans 12 amino acids. Written as DNA, the CDR3 is TGTGCCAGCAGCTTAACCCAGGGACAGCAGTACTTC. Translation: CASSLTQGQQYF. Filled out from reference TRBV7-2 and TRBJ2-7, the complete variable domain reads GAGVSQSPSNKVTEKGKDVELRCDPISGHTALYWYRQSLGQGLEFLIYFQGNSAPDKSGLPSDRFSAERTGGSVSTLTIQRTQQEDSAVYLCASSLTQGQQYFGPGTRLTVT.

In its sample, this clonotype was seen many times. This sequence joins TRBV11-2 and TRBJ2-5; D perhaps matches TRBD2 (6 bases). V lost 2 bases and J lost 5, with 12 bases in between. Germline CDR1 SGHAT, CDR2 FQNNGV. This CDR3 spans 14 amino acids. CDR3 sequence: CASSLTGTRETQYF. As DNA, the CDR3 is TGTGCCAGCAGCTTAACCGGGACTCGGGAGACCCAGTACTTC.

This clonotype occurred a few times. The rearrangement uses TRBV5-1 and TRBJ1-4, with a possible D match to TRBD1 (6 bases). V shed 4 bases and J shed 4 bases, with 17 bases lying between them. Per the germline V gene, CDR1 is SGHRS and CDR2 is YFSETQ. The CDR3 totals 16 residues. Here the CDR3 DNA reads TGCGCCAGCAGCCTCGTTGGGGGACACAATAATGAAAAACTGTTTTTT. Encoded protein: CASSLVGGHNNEKLFF.

This clonotype was seen at least ten times. This chain uses TRBV6-5 with TRBJ2-7, with TRBD1 matching 7 bases. J was trimmed by 5 bases and V by 4 bases; bases with no gene match: 11. Germline V gene data show CDR1 as MNHEY and CDR2 as SVGAGI. This CDR3 region has 15 residues. The CDR3 DNA reads as TGTGCCAGCAGTTTCCTTCGACAGGGTCCCCACGAGCAGTACTTC. Protein: CASSFLRQGPHEQYF.

This clonotype was seen many times. V and J are TRBV30 and TRBJ2-5; no clear D. In germline, CDR1 is GTSNPN, CDR2 SVGIG (reference sequence). The V and J ends lost 1 base and 3 bases respectively, with 3 bases between them. This CDR3 has 11 residues. CDR3 in amino acids: CAWSEEETQYF. The CDR3 DNA is TGTGCCTGGAGTGAGGAAGAGACCCAGTACTTC.

This chain joins TRBV11-2 and TRBJ2-7; weak D call: TRBD2 (5 bases). Trimming stripped 10 bases from V and 2 bases from J, with 18 bases between. The CDR3 sequence is 14 residues long. Germline assignment: CDR1 SGHAT and CDR2 FQNNGV. The CDR3 reads CATGGGEPPYEQYF. DNA for the CDR3: TGTGCCACCGGAGGTGGAGAGCCGCCCTACGAGCAGTACTTC.

The chain uses TRBV19 and TRBJ1-5; maybe TRBD1 (6 bases). Trimming removed 6 bases from V and 3 bases from J, with 15 bases in between. CDR3 length: 15 residues. Germline CDR1 reads LNHDA; CDR2 reads SQIVND (reference sequence). The CDR3 coding sequence is TGTGCCAGTAGAAAGGGGGAAGGGGACAATCAGCCCCAGCATTTT. Its protein is CASRKGEGDNQPQHF.